A selection of T cell receptor beta chains follows, all from one sample in a study of T cell responses to AZD1222 COVID-19 vaccine. Data came from immunoSEQ multiplex PCR; TCRdb stores just in-frame clones and leaves some out. The data show about 97,000 clones, about 88% seen once. Sequencing was performed on peripheral blood, taken on day 0 of AZD1222 vaccination. These receptors were collected from an adult in good health. Each CDR3 is given with its conserved first and last residue. The order of the fields is J gene, V gene, clone size, D gene, CDR3 DNA, CDR3 protein. D genes are given only for firm matches. Size is omitted from some rows. Given values are once, few, many or a class for expanded clones.

TRBJ1-3 TRBV29-1 NA NA TGCAGCCCGGGGTTTGAGCGAAACACCATATATTTT CSPGFERNTIYF
TRBJ1-4 TRBV30 NA TRBD1 TGTGCCTGGAGTGTACCCGGGACAGGGGGTGAAAAACTGTTTTTT CAWSVPGTGGEKLFF
TRBJ1-1 TRBV5-1 NA NA TGCGCCAGCAGCTTGCGTCCTGCAGTTTCTCAAATGAACACTGAAGCTTTCTTT CASSLRPAVSQMNTEAFF
TRBJ2-2 TRBV7-2 NA NA TGTGCCAGCAGCTTAGTTAGAATCGCGAACACCGGGGAGCTGTTTTTT CASSLVRIANTGELFF
TRBJ2-1 TRBV13 NA NA TGTGCCAGCAGCTTGACCGGCCCGAATGAGCAGTTCTTC CASSLTGPNEQFF
TRBJ1-5 TRBV3-1/TRBV3-2 NA TRBD1 TGTGCCAGCAGCCTGACAGGGGATCAGCCCCAGCATTTT CASSLTGDQPQHF
TRBJ1-1 TRBV6-5 NA TRBD1 TGTGCCAGCAGACCGGGACAGTTGATGAACACTGAAGCTTTCTTT CASRPGQLMNTEAFF
TRBJ2-6 TRBV5-4 NA NA TGTGCCAGCAGACTCTGGTACTCTGGGGCCAACGTCCTGACTTTC CASRLWYSGANVLTF
TRBJ2-7 TRBV15 NA TRBD1 TGTGCCACCAGCTATAGTTATGGACAGGACGAGCAGTACTTC CATSYSYGQDEQYF
TRBJ2-7 TRBV5-6 once NA TGTGCCAGCAGCTCGACAGGTCTGGAGCAGTACTTC CASSSTGLEQYF
TRBJ1-6 TRBV4-3 NA NA TGCGCCAGCAGCCAAGCTGAGGATTCACCCCTCCACTTT CASSQAEDSPLHF
TRBJ2-1 TRBV27 NA NA TGTGCCAGCAGTTCCCCAGGAACCTACAATGAGCAGTTCTTC CASSSPGTYNEQFF
TRBJ2-2 TRBV27 NA NA TGTGCCAGCAGTCCCCCTCGGGGGGCGACCACCGGGGAGCTGTTTTTT CASSPPRGATTGELFF
TRBJ1-3 TRBV29-1 NA NA TGCAGCGTTGGTAAAGCAGACTCTGGAAACACCATATATTTT CSVGKADSGNTIYF
TRBJ1-4 TRBV6-4 NA NA TGTGCCAGCATACCGGGGACCGCAACTAATGAAAAACTGTTTTTT CASIPGTATNEKLFF
TRBJ2-5 TRBV12-5 NA NA TGTGCTAGTGGTTTGGATTGGAAGACCCAGTACTTC CASGLDWKTQYF
TRBJ2-2 TRBV6-6 NA NA TGTGCCAGCAAGGTGGAGAATTCGAACACCGGGGAGCTGTTTTTT CASKVENSNTGELFF
TRBJ1-1 TRBV2 NA TRBD1 TGTGCCAGCAGTACGAGGACAGGGATCGCTGAAGCTTTCTTT CASSTRTGIAEAFF
TRBJ1-2 TRBV10-3 NA NA TGTGCCATCACCGAACCTGACCGCGCTAACTATGGCTACACCTTC CAITEPDRANYGYTF
TRBJ1-2 TRBV5-1 NA TRBD1 TGCGCCAGCAGGACTCCCGGGACAGGGGGATCAGGGGATGGCTACACCTTC CASRTPGTGGSGDGYTF
TRBJ1-1 TRBV5-4 NA NA TGTGCCAGCAGCGGAGGACGGTATATGAACACTGAAGCTTTCTTT CASSGGRYMNTEAFF
TRBJ1-2 TRBV30 NA NA TGTGCCTGGAGTGAAGGGGGGCAGTTCCGTTATGGCTACACCTTC CAWSEGGQFRYGYTF
TRBJ1-6 TRBV3-1/TRBV3-2 NA NA TGTGCCAGCAGCCAAGCCAAGGCCCTCCACTTT CASSQAKALHF
TRBJ1-2 TRBV25-1 NA NA TGTGCCAGCAGTAAGACAGGAAGGGAAGGCTACACCTTC CASSKTGREGYTF
TRBJ2-7 TRBV18 once NA TGTGCCAGCTCACCACTCCCCAGGGGATCCCCCTACGAGCAGTACTTC CASSPLPRGSPYEQYF
TRBJ2-1 TRBV6-5 NA NA TGTGCCAGCAGTTACTCGAGCGGCAATGAGCAGTTCTTC CASSYSSGNEQFF
TRBJ1-5 TRBV5-5 NA NA TGTGCCAGCAGCCGGGGCCAGGACAATCAGCCCCAGCATTTT CASSRGQDNQPQHF
TRBJ1-1 TRBV4-2 NA NA TGTGCCAGCAGCCAAGGACGCCTTCCAGCTTTCTTT CASSQGRLPAFF
TRBJ2-7 TRBV18 few TRBD1 TGTGCCAGCTCACCGGGGACAGTTACCTACGAGCAGTACTTC CASSPGTVTYEQYF
TRBJ1-2 TRBV29-1 few NA TGCAGCGTTGAAACACCAGGTGGACTGTGGAGTGATGGCTACACCTTC CSVETPGGLWSDGYTF
TRBJ2-1 TRBV11-2 NA TRBD2 TGTGCCAGCAGCCCGGGACTAGCGGGGGATAATGAGCAGTTCTTC CASSPGLAGDNEQFF
TRBJ2-7 TRBV11-2 NA NA TGTGCCAGCAGCTTACCCGGTGGGTTTAGCGAGCAGTACTTC CASSLPGGFSEQYF
TRBJ1-3 TRBV19 NA NA TGTGCCAGTAGCAACAGGGAAAGGAACACCATATATTTT CASSNRERNTIYF
TRBJ1-2 TRBV27 once TRBD1 TGTGCCAGCAGTTTAGGGGTCAAAGGGGGCGCCGCTTATGGCTACACCTTC CASSLGVKGGAAYGYTF
TRBJ2-2 TRBV6-2/TRBV6-3 few TRBD1 TGTGCCAGCAGTTCGACAGGGGAAAAAGCCGGGGAGCTGTTTTTT CASSSTGEKAGELFF
TRBJ2-7 TRBV12-3/TRBV12-4 NA NA TGTGCCAGCAGTTTGGACTACGAGCAGTACTTC CASSLDYEQYF
TRBJ1-1 TRBV19 NA NA TGTGCCAGTAGTATCACAGGGTACACTGAAGCTTTCTTT CASSITGYTEAFF
TRBJ2-7 TRBV25-1 NA NA TGTGCCAGCAGTGCCGAGAGGGGACACAACTACGAGCAGTACTTC CASSAERGHNYEQYF
TRBJ2-3 TRBV7-7 NA TRBD2 TGTGCTAGCAGCTTTAGCGGGGGGGCAGATACGCAGTATTTT CASSFSGGADTQYF
TRBJ2-3 TRBV12-3/TRBV12-4 few NA TGTGCCAGCAGTCATAGGGATACGCAGTATTTT CASSHRDTQYF
TRBJ2-1 TRBV10-2 medium-sized NA TGCGCCAGCAGATACAGGGTCCCGAATGAGCAGTTCTTC CASRYRVPNEQFF
TRBJ1-3 TRBV19 NA NA TGTGCCAGTACCTCCCTCAGGAGCTCTGGAAACACCATATATTTT CASTSLRSSGNTIYF
TRBJ2-6 TRBV6-6 NA NA TGTGCCAGCAGCCACCCGGGTACGGGGGCCAACGTCCTGACTTTC CASSHPGTGANVLTF
TRBJ1-3 TRBV11-2 few NA TGTGCCAGCAGCTCACATAGCTACCAGGGGATTCCTGGAAACACCATATATTTT CASSSHSYQGIPGNTIYF
TRBJ2-7 TRBV5-1 NA NA TGCGCCAGCAGCTTGGGTTCTTACGGCATTGAGCAGTACTTC CASSLGSYGIEQYF
TRBJ1-2 TRBV12-3/TRBV12-4 NA NA TGTGCCAGCAGGCTCTTAGGACGGCGCTACACCTTC CASRLLGRRYTF
TRBJ1-4 TRBV10-1 NA NA TGCGCCAGCAGTGCCAGGGGAGGTGAAAAACTGTTTTTT CASSARGGEKLFF
TRBJ2-7 TRBV12-3/TRBV12-4 NA NA TGTGCCAGCAGTTGGGGGACCGCGTACGAGCAGTACTTC CASSWGTAYEQYF
TRBJ1-5 TRBV19 NA TRBD1 TGTGCCAGTAGTCCAGATACAGGGGGGGGTGGCAATCAGCCCCAGCATTTT CASSPDTGGGGNQPQHF
TRBJ2-2 TRBV30 few TRBD1 TGTGCCTGGAGAGTACAGGGGACGAACACCGGGGAGCTGTTTTTT CAWRVQGTNTGELFF
TRBJ1-4 TRBV6-1 NA NA TGTGCCAGCAGTGAATGGGATGGCGAAAAACTGTTTTTT CASSEWDGEKLFF
TRBJ2-7 TRBV15 NA NA TGTGCCACCAGCGCAAGCCCCCAACTAGTCGGGTGGTACGAGCAGTACTTC CATSASPQLVGWYEQYF
TRBJ1-2 TRBV30 NA NA TGTGCCTGGAGAACAGGCCTCTATGGCTACACCTTC CAWRTGLYGYTF
TRBJ2-7 TRBV7-2 few TRBD1 TGTGCCAGCAGCTTAGGGGGTGCCGGGACAGCTGGGAGCGAGCAGTACTTC CASSLGGAGTAGSEQYF
TRBJ2-5 TRBV6-5 NA NA TGTGCCACCCGTCGACGGAACCAAGAGACCCAGTACTTC CATRRRNQETQYF